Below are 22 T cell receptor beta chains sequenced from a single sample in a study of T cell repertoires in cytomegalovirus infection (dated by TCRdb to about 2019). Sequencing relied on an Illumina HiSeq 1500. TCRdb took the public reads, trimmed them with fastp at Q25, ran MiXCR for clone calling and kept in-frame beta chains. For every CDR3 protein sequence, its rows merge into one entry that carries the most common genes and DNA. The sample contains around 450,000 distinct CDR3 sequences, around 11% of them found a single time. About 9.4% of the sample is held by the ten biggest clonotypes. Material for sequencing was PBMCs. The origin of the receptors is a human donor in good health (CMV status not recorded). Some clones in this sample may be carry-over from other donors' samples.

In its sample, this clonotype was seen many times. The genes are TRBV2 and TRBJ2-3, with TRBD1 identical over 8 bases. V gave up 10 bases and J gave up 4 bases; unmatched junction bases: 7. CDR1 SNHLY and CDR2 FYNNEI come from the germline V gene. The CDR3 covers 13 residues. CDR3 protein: CAKRAGGADTQYF. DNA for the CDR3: TGTGCCAAAAGGGCAGGGGGCGCAGATACGCAGTATTTT. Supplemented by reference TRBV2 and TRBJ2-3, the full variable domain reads EPEVTQTPSHQVTQMGQEVILRCVPISNHLYFYWYRQILGQKVEFLVSFYNNEISEKSEIFDDQFSVERPDGSNFTLKIRSTKLEDSAMYFCAKRAGGADTQYFGPGTRLTVL.

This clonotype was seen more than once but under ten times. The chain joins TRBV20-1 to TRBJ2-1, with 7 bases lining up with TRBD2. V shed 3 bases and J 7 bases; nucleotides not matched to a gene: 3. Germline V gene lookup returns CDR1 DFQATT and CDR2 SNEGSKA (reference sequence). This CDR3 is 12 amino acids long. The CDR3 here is CSASLSGNEQFF. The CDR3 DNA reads TGCAGTGCTAGCCTTAGCGGGAATGAGCAGTTCTTC.

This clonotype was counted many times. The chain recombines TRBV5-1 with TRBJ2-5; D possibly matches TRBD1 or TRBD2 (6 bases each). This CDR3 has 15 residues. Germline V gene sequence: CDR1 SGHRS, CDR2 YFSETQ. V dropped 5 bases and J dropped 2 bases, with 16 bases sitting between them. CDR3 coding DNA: TGCGCCAGCAGGATAGGGGGGAGCCAACAAGAGACCCAGTACTTC. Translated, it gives CASRIGGSQQETQYF. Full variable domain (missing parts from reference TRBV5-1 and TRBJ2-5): KAGVTQTPRYLIKTRGQQVTLSCSPISGHRSVSWYQQTPGQGLQFLFEYFSETQRNKGNFPGRFSGRQFSNSRSEMNVSTLELGDSALYLCASRIGGSQQETQYFGPGTRLLVL.

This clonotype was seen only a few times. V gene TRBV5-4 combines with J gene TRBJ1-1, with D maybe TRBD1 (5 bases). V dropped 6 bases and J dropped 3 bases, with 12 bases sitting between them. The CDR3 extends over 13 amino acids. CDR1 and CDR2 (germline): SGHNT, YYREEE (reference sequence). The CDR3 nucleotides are TGTGCCAGCACCAAGGTGGGGGACACTGAAGCTTTCTTT. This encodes CASTKVGDTEAFF.

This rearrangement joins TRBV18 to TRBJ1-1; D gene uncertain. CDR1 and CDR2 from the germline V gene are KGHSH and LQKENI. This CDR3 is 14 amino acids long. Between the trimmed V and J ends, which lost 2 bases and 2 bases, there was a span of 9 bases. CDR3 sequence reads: CASSPSSVNTEAFF. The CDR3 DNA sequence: TGTGCCAGCTCACCATCCTCGGTTAACACTGAAGCTTTCTTT.

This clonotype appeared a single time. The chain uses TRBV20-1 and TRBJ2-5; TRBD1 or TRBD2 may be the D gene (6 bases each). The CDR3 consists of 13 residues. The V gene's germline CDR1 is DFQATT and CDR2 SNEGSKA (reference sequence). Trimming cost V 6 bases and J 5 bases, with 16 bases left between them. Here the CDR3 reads CSARRQAGETQYF. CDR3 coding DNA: TGCAGTGCCAGAAGACAGGCGGGGGAGACCCAGTACTTC.

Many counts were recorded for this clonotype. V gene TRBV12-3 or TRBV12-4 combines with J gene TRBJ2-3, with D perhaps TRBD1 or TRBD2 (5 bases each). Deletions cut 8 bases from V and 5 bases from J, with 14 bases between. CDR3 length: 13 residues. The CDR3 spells CASSSDGGDTQYF. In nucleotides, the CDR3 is TGTGCCAGCTCCAGTGATGGGGGAGATACGCAGTATTTT.

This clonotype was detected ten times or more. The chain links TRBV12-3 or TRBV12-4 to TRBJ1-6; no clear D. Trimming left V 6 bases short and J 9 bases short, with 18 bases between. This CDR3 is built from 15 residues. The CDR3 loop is CASSPTEAYGSPLHF. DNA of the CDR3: TGTGCCAGCAGCCCTACGGAGGCTTACGGTTCACCCCTCCACTTT.

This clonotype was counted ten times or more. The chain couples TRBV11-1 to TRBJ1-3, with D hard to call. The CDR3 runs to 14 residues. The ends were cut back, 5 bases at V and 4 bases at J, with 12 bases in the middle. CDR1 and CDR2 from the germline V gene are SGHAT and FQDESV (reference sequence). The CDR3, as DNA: TGTGCCAGCAGCCTCGCCTCGACCGGAAACACCATATATTTT. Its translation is CASSLASTGNTIYF.

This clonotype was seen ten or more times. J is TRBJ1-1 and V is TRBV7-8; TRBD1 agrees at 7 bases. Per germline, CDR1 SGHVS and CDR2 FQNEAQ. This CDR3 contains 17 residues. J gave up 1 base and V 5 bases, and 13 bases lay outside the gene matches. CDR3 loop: CASSGRTGLGTNTEAFF. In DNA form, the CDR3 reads TGTGCCAGCAGCGGAAGGACAGGTCTTGGGACGAACACTGAAGCTTTCTTT.

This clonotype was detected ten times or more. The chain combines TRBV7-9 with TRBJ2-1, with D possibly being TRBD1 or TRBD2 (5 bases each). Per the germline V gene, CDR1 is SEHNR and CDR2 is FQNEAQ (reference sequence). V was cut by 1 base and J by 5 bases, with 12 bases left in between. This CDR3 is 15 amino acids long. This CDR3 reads CASSLVGTLNNEQFF. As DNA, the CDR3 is TGTGCCAGCAGCTTAGTGGGGACGTTGAACAATGAGCAGTTCTTC.

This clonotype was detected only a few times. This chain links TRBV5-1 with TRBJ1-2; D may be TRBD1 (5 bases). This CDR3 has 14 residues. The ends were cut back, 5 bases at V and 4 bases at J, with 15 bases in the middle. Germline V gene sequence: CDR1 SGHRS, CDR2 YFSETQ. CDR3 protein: CASSGGTASYGYTF. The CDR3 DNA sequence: TGCGCCAGCAGTGGAGGGACGGCAAGCTATGGCTACACCTTC.

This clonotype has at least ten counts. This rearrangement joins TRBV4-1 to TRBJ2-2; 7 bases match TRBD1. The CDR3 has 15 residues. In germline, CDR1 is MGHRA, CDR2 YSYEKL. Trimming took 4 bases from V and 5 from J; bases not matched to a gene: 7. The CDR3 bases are TGCGCCAGCAGCCGGACTGACAGGGCGACCGGGGAGCTGTTTTTT. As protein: CASSRTDRATGELFF.

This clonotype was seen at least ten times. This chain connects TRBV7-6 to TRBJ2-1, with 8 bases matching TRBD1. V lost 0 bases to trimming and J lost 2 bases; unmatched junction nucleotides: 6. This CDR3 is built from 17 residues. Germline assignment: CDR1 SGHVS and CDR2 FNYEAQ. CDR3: CASSLAGPGQAYNEQFF. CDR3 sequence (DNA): TGTGCCAGCAGCTTAGCGGGTCCGGGACAGGCCTACAATGAGCAGTTCTTC.

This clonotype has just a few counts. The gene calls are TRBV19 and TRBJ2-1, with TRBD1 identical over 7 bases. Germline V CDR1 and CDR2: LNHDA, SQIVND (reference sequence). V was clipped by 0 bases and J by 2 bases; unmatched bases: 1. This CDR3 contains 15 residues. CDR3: CASSIETGTYNEQFF. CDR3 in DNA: TGTGCCAGTAGTATAGAGACAGGGACCTACAATGAGCAGTTCTTC.

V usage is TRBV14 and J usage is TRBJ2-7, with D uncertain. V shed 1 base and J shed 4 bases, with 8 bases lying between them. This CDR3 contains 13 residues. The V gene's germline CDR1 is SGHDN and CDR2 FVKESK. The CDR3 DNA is TGTGCCAGCAGCCAAGTCGCCGGGTACGAGCAGTACTTC. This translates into CASSQVAGYEQYF.

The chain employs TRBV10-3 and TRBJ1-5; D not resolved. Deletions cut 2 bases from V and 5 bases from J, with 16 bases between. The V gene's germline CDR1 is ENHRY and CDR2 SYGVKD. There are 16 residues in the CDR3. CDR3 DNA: TGTGCCATCAGTGAGCGGTCAGGATCCATGGATCAGCCCCAGCATTTT. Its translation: CAISERSGSMDQPQHF.

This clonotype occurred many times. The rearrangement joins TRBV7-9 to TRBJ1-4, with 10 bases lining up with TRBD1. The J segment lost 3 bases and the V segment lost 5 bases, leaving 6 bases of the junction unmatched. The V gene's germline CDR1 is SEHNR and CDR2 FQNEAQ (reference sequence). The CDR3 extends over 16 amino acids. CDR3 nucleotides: TGTGCCAGCAGCGGGGACAGGGGACCGGCTAATGAAAAACTGTTTTTT. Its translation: CASSGDRGPANEKLFF.

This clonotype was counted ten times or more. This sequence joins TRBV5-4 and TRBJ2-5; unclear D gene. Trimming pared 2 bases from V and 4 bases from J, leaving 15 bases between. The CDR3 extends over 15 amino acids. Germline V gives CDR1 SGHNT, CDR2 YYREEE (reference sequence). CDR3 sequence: CASSFFGKGRETQYF. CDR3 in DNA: TGTGCCAGCAGCTTCTTCGGTAAAGGCAGAGAGACCCAGTACTTC.

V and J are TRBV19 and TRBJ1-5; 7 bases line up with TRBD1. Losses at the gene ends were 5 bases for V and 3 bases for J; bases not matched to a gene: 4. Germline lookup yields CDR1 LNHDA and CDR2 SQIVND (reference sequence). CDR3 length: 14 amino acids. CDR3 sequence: CASSATGFNQPQHF. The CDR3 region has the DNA TGTGCCAGTAGTGCGACAGGGTTCAATCAGCCCCAGCATTTT.

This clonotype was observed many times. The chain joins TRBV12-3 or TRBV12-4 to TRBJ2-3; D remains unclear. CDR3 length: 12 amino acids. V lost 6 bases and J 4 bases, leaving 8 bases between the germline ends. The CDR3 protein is CASRVSADTQYF. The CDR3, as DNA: TGTGCCAGCAGGGTTTCGGCAGATACGCAGTATTTT.

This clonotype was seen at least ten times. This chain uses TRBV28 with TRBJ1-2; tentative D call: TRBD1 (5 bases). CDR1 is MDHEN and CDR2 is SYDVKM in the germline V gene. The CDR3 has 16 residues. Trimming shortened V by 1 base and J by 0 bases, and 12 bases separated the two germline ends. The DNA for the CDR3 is TGTGCCAGCAGTTTATTGTTAGTGGGGGCTAACTATGGCTACACCTTC. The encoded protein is CASSLLLVGANYGYTF.